The entry below describes one TCR beta chain. The identical CDR3 is also encoded by other nucleotide sequences in the sample. The CDR3 covers 14 residues. Germline loops: CDR1 ENHRY, CDR2 SYGVKD. Trimming left V 2 bases short and J 0 bases short, with 7 bases between. This sample was included in a study of OX40 agonist ivuxolimab in advanced cancers. The assay was immunoSEQ multiplex PCR, and TCRdb's table has in-frame clones only and misses some. The sample comprises fewer than 70,000 clones, around 90% of which are singletons, and 0.6% to 0.7% rests with the top ten. J is TRBJ1-1 and V is TRBV10-3; no clear D gene. The material was CD4+ or CD8+ T cells sorted from blood, obtained in a trial of the OX40 agonist ivuxolimab. The source of this sequence is an adult with an advanced solid tumor such as melanoma, head and neck, liver or kidney cancer. Here the CDR3 DNA reads TGTGCCATCAGTGAGAGGTCCCTGAACACTGAAGCTTTCTTT. Amino acids: CAISERSLNTEAFF.